The T cell receptor beta chain described here comes from a study of blood T cell repertoires in COVID-19. The wider study: The samples span acute and convalescent COVID-19 from the United States, Italy and Spain. PBMCs, B-cell-depleted T cells, or T cells provided the cDNA or gDNA that made up the material.

V lost 1 base and J lost 5, with 11 bases in between. CDR3 length: 14 residues. Germline-derived CDR1 and CDR2 are SEHNR and FQNEAQ (reference sequence). TCRdb keeps only in-frame clones here, not all; method: immunoSEQ multiplex PCR. The sample holds tens of thousands of clones, around nine tenths seen once. Sequencing was done on a sample of peripheral blood. V is TRBV7-9 and J is TRBJ1-2; TRBD1 might be the D (6 bases). This sequence was found in a human donor in a cohort sampled during active COVID-19. The CDR3 protein is CASSLVTGNYGYTF. CDR3 sequence (DNA): TGTGCCAGCAGCTTAGTCACAGGGAATTATGGCTACACCTTC.